This record covers a single T cell receptor (beta chain). Recovery meant two consecutive negative NP/OP PCR tests, professional clearance, or resolved symptoms. Germline V gives CDR1 SGHRS, CDR2 YFSETQ. V lost 5 bases and J lost 7, with 16 bases in between. The length of the CDR3 is 14 residues. The data originate from a study of blood T cell repertoires in COVID-19. Study details: Whether acute or convalescent, the COVID-19 samples came from the United States, Italy and Spain. T cells, B-cell-depleted T cells, or PBMCs supplied cDNA or gDNA.

Source study methods: Cell counts per sample came from amplifying reference gene primers. Sequenced by immunoSEQ multiplex PCR; TCRdb stores in-frame clones only, minus some. V and J calls and clone size follow that table, whereas D and trimming were derived from the DNA. The profile shows about 310,000 clones, around 91% of them singletons. What was sequenced was PBMCs or T cells enriched from blood (not recorded which). This chain connects TRBV5-1 to TRBJ1-5; D is unclear. The receptor comes from a woman aged 40 to 50 who had recovered from COVID-19. CDR3 nucleotide sequence: TGCGCCAGCAGTCCATCGGGATTTGAACAGCCCCAGCATTTT. Protein sequence: CASSPSGFEQPQHF.